Following are 32 T cell receptor beta chains from one sample sequenced in a study of T cell repertoires in cytomegalovirus infection. TCRdb analysed the reads with MiXCR anew, one entry per CDR3 protein. The table includes about 260,000 distinct CDR3 sequences, approximately 14% detected once. Sequencing was performed on PBMCs. All receptors derive from a human donor in good health (CMV status not recorded). Some clones in this sample may be carry-over from other donors' samples.

The chain carries TRBV20-1 and TRBJ2-5, with 11 bases lining up with TRBD2. The CDR3 length is 13 residues. The V and J ends lost 5 bases and 3 bases, in that order; junction bases with no gene match: 2. Germline values: CDR1 DFQATT, CDR2 SNEGSKA (reference sequence). The CDR3 protein is CSAASGGKETQYF. The CDR3 coding sequence is TGCAGTGCTGCTAGCGGGGGGAAAGAGACCCAGTACTTC.

About this clonotype itself: Being one base from a much bigger clone, this may be a read error. The chain joins TRBV7-9 to TRBJ1-1, with D uncertain. Germline-derived CDR1 and CDR2 are SEHNR and FQNEAQ (reference sequence). This CDR3 comprises 15 residues. The CDR3 loop reads CASSLVAGANTVAFF. Written as DNA, the CDR3 is TGTGCCAGCAGCTTAGTAGCCGGAGCGAACACTGTAGCTTTCTTT. Variable domain in full (rest from reference TRBV7-9 and TRBJ1-1): DTGVSQNPRHKITKRGQNVTFRCDPISEHNRLYWYRQTLGQGPEFLTYFQNEAQLEKSRLLSDRFSAERPKGSFSTLEIQRTEQGDSAMYLCASSLVAGANTVAFFGQGTRLTVV.

The chain employs TRBV6-6 and TRBJ2-3, with D unresolved. The germline V gene encodes CDR1 MNHNY and CDR2 SVGAGI (reference sequence). The CDR3 length is 18 residues. V was pared by 2 bases and J by 0 bases, with 18 bases between. The CDR3 loop reads CASSYPGSGGASTDTQYF. The DNA for the CDR3 is TGTGCCAGCAGTTACCCGGGTTCTGGCGGAGCTAGCACAGATACGCAGTATTTT.

About this clonotype: A junction end diverges from the germline sequence, so it may reflect a read error. The gene calls are TRBV29-1 and TRBJ2-1; TRBD2 aligns across 8 bases. The length of the CDR3 is 13 residues. Germline lookup yields CDR1 SQVTM and CDR2 ANQGSEA. The chain's CDR3 is CSVKESGSQQLNF. The DNA for the CDR3 is TGCAGCGTAAAGGAGAGCGGGAGCCAGCAATTGAACTTC.

This clonotype was counted ten times or more. The chain has TRBV6-1 and TRBJ1-1; 8 nucleotides line up with TRBD1. J lost 3 bases, V lost 6 bases, and 3 bases had no gene match. This CDR3 has 13 residues. Germline V gene lookup returns CDR1 MNHNS and CDR2 SASEGT. The CDR3 DNA is TGTGCCAGCAGCAGGGGGCCCGACACTGAAGCTTTCTTT. Translation gives CASSRGPDTEAFF.

This clonotype was picked up many times. V usage is TRBV6-1 and J usage is TRBJ1-2; D uncertain. This CDR3 comprises 12 residues. Per the germline V gene, CDR1 is MNHNS and CDR2 is SASEGT. V was trimmed by 7 bases and J by 4 bases, leaving 10 bases between them. In DNA form, the CDR3 reads TGTGCCAGCACCCCCGGACTCTATGGCTACACCTTC. Amino acid sequence: CASTPGLYGYTF.

This clonotype came up a few times. This sequence joins TRBV29-1 and TRBJ1-3, with D unclear. CDR1 is SQVTM, CDR2 ANQGSEA, per germline. Trimming removed 2 bases at V and 4 bases at J, with 9 bases between. The CDR3 is made up of 13 amino acids. This CDR3 is CSVERQLGNTIYF. The DNA of the CDR3 is TGCAGCGTTGAACGTCAGCTCGGAAACACCATATATTTT.

The chain recombines TRBV29-1 with TRBJ1-5, with TRBD1 matching 7 bases. Looked up from germline, CDR1 is SQVTM and CDR2 is ANQGSEA. The CDR3 contains 14 residues. CDR3 nucleotide sequence: TGCTGTCTCCGGGACAGTGTCGGCAATCAGCCCCAGCATTTT. Translating gives CCLRDSVGNQPQHF.

This clonotype appeared a few times. V usage is TRBV20-1 and J usage is TRBJ2-1, with 8 bases identical to TRBD2. Germline assignment: CDR1 DFQATT and CDR2 SNEGSKA (reference sequence). J gave up 7 bases and V 2 bases, and 10 bases lay outside the gene matches. The CDR3 runs to 15 residues. The DNA for the CDR3 is TGCAGTGCTAGACGAAGCGGGGGTCTCTTGAATGAGCAGTTCTTC. Its translation is CSARRSGGLLNEQFF.

At least ten counts were recorded for this clonotype. V usage is TRBV6-1 and J usage is TRBJ2-7, with D possibly being TRBD1 (6 bases). Trimming removed 5 bases from V and 2 bases from J, with 16 bases in between. The germline gives CDR1 MNHNS, CDR2 SASEGT. The length of the CDR3 is 15 residues. The CDR3 DNA is TGTGCCAGCAGTTCCCCAGGGGACAATCCCTACGAGCAGTACTTC. Amino acid sequence: CASSSPGDNPYEQYF.

At least ten counts were recorded for this clonotype. The chain couples TRBV7-2 to TRBJ2-7, with D perhaps TRBD1 or TRBD2 (6 bases each). Germline-derived CDR1 and CDR2 are SGHTA and FQGNSA. CDR3 length: 15 residues. Trimming took off 6 bases at V and 2 bases at J, with 17 bases between the two ends. The CDR3 coding sequence is TGTGCCAGCAGGGAGGGGGTGAATCAGGCCTACGAGCAGTACTTC. Translating gives CASREGVNQAYEQYF.

This clonotype was observed a handful of times. The gene calls are TRBV7-9 and TRBJ2-5; TRBD1 aligns across 7 bases. The trim removed 3 bases at V and 2 bases at J, leaving 15 bases unmatched. Looked up from germline, CDR1 is SEHNR and CDR2 is FQNEAQ (reference sequence). The CDR3 length is 18 residues. The CDR3 bases are TGTGCCAGCAGCTTTACCGTGACAGGGAGTCTGCCGCAAGAGACCCAGTACTTC. It encodes CASSFTVTGSLPQETQYF.

This clonotype has at least ten counts. The rearrangement uses TRBV12-3 or TRBV12-4 and TRBJ2-7; either TRBD1 or TRBD2 may fit D (5 bases each). The CDR3 has 15 amino acids. With 5 bases removed from V and 0 bases from J, the gap between germline ends came to 14 bases. CDR3 nucleotides: TGTGCCAGCAGTCCGCAGGGAGCTGGCTCCTACGAGCAGTACTTC. This translates into CASSPQGAGSYEQYF.

This clonotype was seen at least ten times. This chain connects TRBV7-8 to TRBJ1-2; TRBD1 aligns across 9 bases. Germline values: CDR1 SGHVS, CDR2 FQNEAQ. The junction had 8 bases not matched to a gene; V was cut back by 4 bases and J by 5 bases. This CDR3 region has 15 residues. CDR3 in amino acids: CASSSPEGQGYGYTF. DNA of the CDR3: TGTGCCAGCAGCTCACCTGAGGGACAGGGATATGGCTACACCTTC.

In its sample, this clonotype was seen a few times. The J gene is TRBJ2-2, the V gene TRBV6-8; D is perhaps TRBD2 (5 bases). CDR1 and CDR2 (germline): MNHGY, SAAAGT. The V and J ends lost 0 bases and 3 bases respectively, with 14 bases between them. The CDR3 is 17 amino acids. In DNA, the CDR3 is TGTGCCAGCAGTTACTCGAGCGGCGGCCGCGACACCGGGGAGCTGTTTTTT. Translation: CASSYSSGGRDTGELFF.

The chain combines TRBV10-2 with TRBJ1-5, with a possible D match to TRBD1 (5 bases). V was trimmed by 0 bases and J by 3 bases, leaving 9 bases between them. Germline V lookup: CDR1 WSHSY, CDR2 SAAADI. This CDR3 comprises 15 residues. The CDR3 coding sequence is TGCGCCAGCAGTGAGTCGCTCAGGGACAATCAGCCCCAGCATTTT. It specifies CASSESLRDNQPQHF.

This clonotype was picked up many times. The genes are TRBV7-6 and TRBJ2-7; tentatively, D is TRBD1 (6 bases). Germline V gene sequence: CDR1 SGHVS, CDR2 FNYEAQ. Trimming removed 2 bases from V and 6 bases from J, with 11 bases in between. CDR3 length: 13 residues. The CDR3: CASSLQGSGEQYF. CDR3 coding DNA: TGTGCCAGCAGCTTACAGGGGTCGGGCGAGCAGTACTTC.

This clonotype was observed many times. The chain employs TRBV7-2 and TRBJ2-4, with 9 bases matching TRBD2. This CDR3 spans 13 amino acids. The germline V gene encodes CDR1 SGHTA and CDR2 FQGNSA. V shed 4 bases, J shed 6 bases, and the junction held 1 base outside the gene matches. The CDR3 loop reads CASSSTSGNIQYF. As DNA, the CDR3 is TGTGCCAGCAGCTCGACTAGCGGAAACATTCAGTACTTC.

This clonotype appeared a few times. The chain has TRBV2 and TRBJ2-5; 7 bases fit TRBD2. Germline V gives CDR1 SNHLY, CDR2 FYNNEI. The junction had 8 bases not matched to a gene; V was cut back by 5 bases and J by 5 bases. The CDR3 loop spans 14 amino acids. Here the CDR3 DNA reads TGTGCCAGCAGTTGGTCGGGGGGAGGTGAGACCCAGTACTTC. This sequence encodes CASSWSGGGETQYF.

The V and J genes are TRBV5-4 and TRBJ1-1; weak D call: TRBD1 (6 bases). Deletions cut 8 bases from V and 3 bases from J, with 11 bases between. CDR3 length: 12 residues. Germline CDR1 reads SGHNT; CDR2 reads YYREEE (reference sequence). As DNA, the CDR3 is TGTGCCAGTGGACAGTCGGACACTGAAGCTTTCTTT. Translation gives CASGQSDTEAFF.

This clonotype was found once. CDR3 DNA: TGTGCCAGCAGCTTAGGGGGGCCGCGGGAGCAGTACTTC. It specifies CASSLGGPREQYF. The V and J genes are TRBV7-6 and TRBJ2-7, with D possibly being TRBD1 (6 bases). This CDR3 is built from 13 residues. Germline CDR1 reads SGHVS; CDR2 reads FNYEAQ. V was pared by 1 base and J by 7 bases, with 11 bases between. Looking up the rest from reference TRBV7-6 and TRBJ2-7 gives the full variable domain: GAGVSQSPRYKVTKRGQDVALRCDPISGHVSLYWYRQALGQGPEFLTYFNYEAQQDKSGLPNDRFSAERPEGSISTLTIQRTEQRDSAMYRCASSLGGPREQYFGPGTRLTVT.

In this sample, this clonotype turned up a few times. V usage is TRBV24-1 and J usage is TRBJ2-1, with 10 bases matching TRBD2. Trimming cost V 4 bases and J 5 bases; bases outside gene matches: 7. The CDR3 consists of 16 residues. Germline loops: CDR1 KGHDR, CDR2 SFDVKD. The CDR3 here is CATSDPSTSGNNEQFF. For the CDR3, the DNA is TGTGCCACCAGTGACCCCAGCACTAGCGGGAACAATGAGCAGTTCTTC.

This clonotype was recorded at least ten times. The rearrangement uses TRBV12-5 and TRBJ2-3, with D maybe TRBD2 (6 bases). Germline loops: CDR1 LGHNT, CDR2 FRNRAP. Trimming removed 2 bases at V and 0 bases at J, with 21 bases between. The CDR3 is 19 amino acids. The CDR3 nucleotides read TGTGCTAGTGGTTTGCCCAGCGGGCGGCATCCAACTAGCACAGATACGCAGTATTTT. Amino acid sequence: CASGLPSGRHPTSTDTQYF.

Concerning this clonotype itself: Since a much larger clone is just one base distant, this may be a read error. The chain has TRBV7-3 and TRBJ1-2; D is uncertain. The germline V gene encodes CDR1 SGHTA and CDR2 FQGTGA. The CDR3 has 13 residues. Here the CDR3 reads CASSPQVNYGYNF. Written as DNA, the CDR3 is TGTGCCAGCAGCCCCCAGGTGAACTATGGCTACAACTTC.

There are many counts of this clonotype. This sequence joins TRBV4-1 and TRBJ2-3, with 9 bases that match TRBD1. Germline values: CDR1 MGHRA, CDR2 YSYEKL. The CDR3 consists of 16 residues. J gave up 5 bases and V 0 bases, and 6 bases lay outside the gene matches. The CDR3 loop is CASSQDRGQGGDTQYF. CDR3 in DNA: TGCGCCAGCAGCCAAGATAGGGGACAGGGAGGAGATACGCAGTATTTT.

The table lists this clonotype with a count of one. This chain uses TRBV10-3 with TRBJ2-1, with 7 bases matching TRBD1. V was clipped by 6 bases and J by 4 bases; unmatched bases: 3. CDR1 and CDR2 from the germline V gene are ENHRY and SYGVKD. CDR3 length equals 13 residues. This CDR3 is CAIRGQQYNEQFF. CDR3 in DNA: TGTGCCATCAGGGGACAGCAGTACAATGAGCAGTTCTTC.

This clonotype has a count of ten or more. The genes are TRBV7-2 and TRBJ2-7; 8 nucleotides align to TRBD1. Germline-derived CDR1 and CDR2 are SGHTA and FQGNSA. The junction had 14 bases not matched to a gene; V was cut back by 7 bases and J by 6 bases. The CDR3 contains 15 residues. CDR3 sequence: CASTPYRTGLPEQYF. CDR3 in DNA: TGTGCCAGCACCCCGTACCGGACAGGGCTGCCCGAGCAGTACTTC.

This clonotype has more than one count but fewer than ten. The V call is TRBV20-1, the J call TRBJ2-3, with D maybe TRBD2 (6 bases). Germline-derived CDR1 and CDR2 are DFQATT and SNEGSKA (reference sequence). Trimming removed 1 base from V and 1 base from J, with 9 bases in between. The CDR3 is 14 residues long. The CDR3: CSARVAGRTDTQYF. The DNA of the CDR3 is TGCAGTGCTAGAGTGGCGGGGCGCACAGATACGCAGTATTTT.

This chain uses TRBV12-3 or TRBV12-4 with TRBJ2-1; no definite D call. With 7 bases removed from V and 9 bases from J, the gap between germline ends came to 13 bases. This CDR3 comprises 12 residues. CDR3 nucleotide sequence: TGTGCCAGCACCCCCGTGACGGGTGAGCAGTTCTTC. This sequence encodes CASTPVTGEQFF.

This clonotype appeared a few times. The gene calls are TRBV20-1 and TRBJ2-4; the D gene is possibly TRBD1 (5 bases). CDR3 size: 15 residues. Trimming pared 5 bases from V and 0 bases from J, leaving 14 bases between. CDR1 is DFQATT, CDR2 SNEGSKA, per germline (reference sequence). The CDR3 here is CSAEDRFRAKNIQYF. Written as DNA, the CDR3 is TGCAGTGCTGAAGACAGATTCCGAGCCAAAAACATTCAGTACTTC.

As DNA, the CDR3 is TGCAGTGAGATTAGCGGGAGCACTAGCACAGATACGCAGTATTTT. Its translation is CSEISGSTSTDTQYF. The genes are TRBV20-1 and TRBJ2-3; TRBD2 matches at 9 bases. The length of the CDR3 is 15 residues. The trim removed 7 bases at V and 0 bases at J, leaving 8 bases unmatched. Germline values: CDR1 DFQATT, CDR2 SNEGSKA (reference sequence).

This clonotype showed up just a few times. DNA of the CDR3: TGTGCCAGCAGTTACCATTCGAACACCGGGGAGCTGTTTTTT. Protein: CASSYHSNTGELFF. The J gene is TRBJ2-2, the V gene TRBV6-2 or TRBV6-3; no definite D call. Per the germline V gene, CDR1 is MNHEY and CDR2 is SVGEGT. CDR3 size: 14 residues. The V and J ends lost 2 bases and 0 bases respectively, with 4 bases between them.